This T cell receptor (beta chain) came from a study of beta chain features in type 1 diabetes. Of the isolated RNA, all was reverse transcribed, and so the sequenced material was expressed TCRB transcripts. TCRdb's copy holds only in-frame clones and misses some; the assay was immunoSEQ multiplex PCR. The profile shows 350,000 or so clones, around a fifth of them singletons. Germline CDR1 is SQVTM and CDR2 is ANQGSEA. V lost 5 bases to trimming and J lost 5 bases; unmatched junction nucleotides: 7. The CDR3 covers 13 residues. Study-level results: Naive, central memory and regulatory TCRB repertoires appeared more similar among patients than healthy donors.

This clone has just a few counts. Antigen specificity is unknown. The rearrangement links TRBV29-1 to TRBJ2-5, with 8 nucleotides matching TRBD1. The sample comprised naive CD4+ T cells from blood. This TCR derives from a woman between 18 and 29 years old in good health. CDR3 region: CSVTRDRRETQYF. Written as DNA, the CDR3 is TGCAGCGTTACCCGGGACAGGCGCGAGACCCAGTACTTC.